The rows below give T cell receptor beta chains drawn from one sample of a study of blood T cells in healthy people across ages. In TCRdb, the 5' RACE reads were re-called with MiXCR into one record per CDR3 protein. This repertoire shows 550,000 to 750,000 distinct CDR3 sequences, 20% to 25% found once; its top ten account for approximately 3.6%. Specimen: blood. The receptors here all came from a man in his 70s in good health. The CDR3 runs from the conserved cysteine through the conserved F or W. Fields, in order: V gene, clone size, D gene, J gene, CDR3 protein, CDR3 DNA. A D gene is named only where the DNA matches it firmly. The size of a clone is reported for some rows only, either as once, few or many, or as a class for expanded clones.

TRBV11-2	.	.	TRBJ1-6	CASSWGGNSPLHF	TGTGCCAGCAGCTGGGGGGGAAACTCACCCCTCCACTTT
TRBV28	many	TRBD2	TRBJ2-1	CASSLLLAGRAGEQFF	TGTGCCAGCAGTTTATTACTAGCGGGAAGGGCGGGGGAGCAGTTCTTC
TRBV29-1	few	TRBD1	TRBJ2-7	CSVVGRGPYEQYF	TGCAGCGTTGTGGGCAGGGGGCCCTACGAGCAGTACTTC
TRBV28	few	.	TRBJ1-1	CASRPGSADTEAFF	TGTGCCAGCAGGCCGGGTTCTGCCGACACTGAAGCTTTCTTT
TRBV10-3	.	.	TRBJ2-6	CAISESTSGANVLTF	TGTGCCATCAGTGAGTCCACTTCTGGGGCCAACGTCCTGACTTTC
TRBV28	.	.	TRBJ2-1	CASSFLGSYNEQFF	TGTGCCAGCAGTTTTCTGGGGTCCTACAATGAGCAGTTCTTC
TRBV6-5	.	.	TRBJ1-2	CASSYRTGNGGYTF	TGTGCCAGCAGTTACCGAACAGGGAATGGGGGCTACACCTTC
TRBV5-1	.	.	TRBJ2-1	CASSLDGMGNEQFF	TGCGCCAGCAGCTTGGACGGGATGGGGAATGAGCAGTTCTTC
TRBV15	.	.	TRBJ2-5	CATSRDRGRETQYF	TGTGCCACCAGCAGAGATCGGGGACGGGAGACCCAGTACTTC
TRBV5-1	many	.	TRBJ2-1	CASSLWQGSEQFF	TGCGCCAGCAGCCTGTGGCAGGGGAGTGAGCAGTTCTTC
TRBV20-1	few	TRBD1	TRBJ2-5	CSAHPGTGHYEQHF	TGCAGTGCCCACCCCGGGACAGGGCACTACGAGCAGCACTTC
TRBV6-5	once	.	TRBJ2-7	CASSYGRGPYEQYF	TGTGCCAGCAGTTACGGTAGGGGTCCCTACGAGCAGTACTTC
TRBV9	few	TRBD1	TRBJ1-2	CASSVVTGDGYTF	TGTGCCAGCAGCGTAGTGACAGGGGACGGCTACACCTTC
TRBV9	.	TRBD2	TRBJ2-1	CASSPRGRDEQFF	TGTGCCAGCAGCCCTCGGGGGAGGGATGAGCAGTTCTTC
TRBV7-9	.	.	TRBJ2-3	CASSLAGDPGTQYF	TGTGCCAGCAGCTTAGCGGGGGATCCAGGTACGCAGTATTTT
TRBV18	many	.	TRBJ2-2	CASSQHQDTGELFF	TGTGCCAGCTCACAACACCAGGACACCGGGGAGCTGTTTTTT
TRBV20-1	.	.	TRBJ2-7	CTASVLTYEQYF	TGCACCGCTTCAGTCCTGACCTACGAGCAGTACTTC
TRBV28	few	.	TRBJ2-7	CASRSHPGYEQYF	TGTGCCAGCAGGTCGCACCCGGGCTACGAGCAGTACTTC
TRBV6-1	few	.	TRBJ1-5	CASSDSGGGNQPQHF	TGTGCCAGCAGTGACTCTGGGGGAGGCAATCAGCCCCAGCATTTT
TRBV7-2	few	TRBD1	TRBJ2-1	CASSPPGQGAEDEQFF	TGTGCCAGCAGCCCTCCGGGACAGGGGGCAGAGGATGAGCAGTTCTTC
TRBV28	few	TRBD1	TRBJ2-7	CATLGHRDRYYEQYF	TGTGCCACTTTAGGGCACCGGGACAGGTACTACGAGCAGTACTTC
TRBV12-3/TRBV12-4	few	.	TRBJ2-2	CASSKRAGLGTGELFF	TGTGCCAGCAGCAAAAGGGCAGGGCTGGGCACCGGGGAGCTGTTTTTT
TRBV29-1	.	TRBD2	TRBJ2-5	CSLREGQETQYF	TGCAGCTTGCGGGAGGGACAAGAGACCCAGTACTTC
TRBV2	.	.	TRBJ1-4	CASTGGGEKLFF	TGTGCCAGCACCGGGGGTGGGGAAAAACTGTTTTTT
TRBV9	.	TRBD1	TRBJ1-4	CASSERTGDGEKLFF	TGTGCCAGCAGCGAAAGGACAGGGGATGGTGAAAAACTGTTTTTT
TRBV14	few	TRBD2	TRBJ2-1	CASSLAGNYNEQFF	TGTGCCAGCTCCCTAGCGGGAAACTACAATGAGCAGTTCTTC
TRBV28	many	.	TRBJ2-5	CASSFDRTSWETQYF	TGTGCCAGCAGTTTTGACAGGACGTCCTGGGAGACCCAGTACTTC
TRBV5-4	few	TRBD2	TRBJ2-3	CASSSTSGRADTQYF	TGTGCCAGCAGCTCGACTAGCGGGAGGGCAGATACGCAGTATTTT
TRBV3-1	few	TRBD2	TRBJ2-7	CASGFSPSGPYEQYF	TGTGCCAGCGGCTTCTCCCCTAGCGGGCCCTACGAGCAGTACTTC
TRBV5-1	many	.	TRBJ2-5	CASSFRQGQETQYF	TGCGCCAGCAGCTTTCGGCAGGGCCAAGAGACCCAGTACTTC
TRBV5-5	few	TRBD2	TRBJ2-1	CASSSRGLAGDSINEQFF	TGTGCCAGCAGCTCCCGGGGACTAGCGGGAGATAGTATAAATGAGCAGTTCTTC
TRBV15	many	TRBD2	TRBJ2-1	CATSSGTSGSDEQFF	TGTGCCACCAGCAGTGGGACTAGCGGGAGTGATGAGCAGTTCTTC
TRBV11-3	.	TRBD1	TRBJ2-2	CASSLTGAPNTGELFF	TGTGCCAGCAGCTTAACAGGGGCCCCGAACACCGGGGAGCTGTTTTTT
TRBV20-1	few	TRBD1	TRBJ2-7	CSARLGTGSSYEQYF	TGCAGTGCTAGACTCGGGACAGGTAGCTCCTACGAGCAGTACTTC
TRBV2	.	.	TRBJ2-1	CASSESRQAYNEQFF	TGTGCCAGCAGTGAATCGAGACAGGCCTACAACGAGCAGTTCTTC
TRBV20-1	few	.	TRBJ2-1	CSAREAPPSGSYNEQFF	TGCAGTGCTAGAGAGGCCCCCCCGAGCGGCTCCTACAATGAGCAGTTCTTC
TRBV6-2/TRBV6-3	.	.	TRBJ2-3	CASSYPADTQYF	TGTGCCAGCAGTTACCCCGCAGATACGCAGTATTTT
TRBV4-3	few	.	TRBJ1-1	CASSLGRQINTEAFF	TGCGCCAGCAGCCTGGGGAGACAGATAAACACTGAAGCTTTCTTT
TRBV5-1	.	.	TRBJ1-1	CASSDKGGNTEPFF	TGCGCCAGCAGCGACAAGGGGGGGAACACTGAACCTTTCTTT
TRBV19	.	.	TRBJ1-3	CASSIGTAGNTLYF	TGTGCCAGTAGTATCGGCACCGCTGGAAACACCCTATATTTT
TRBV6-1	.	.	TRBJ2-3	CASSEILGVTDTQYF	TGTGCCAGCAGTGAGATTTTGGGGGTCACAGATACGCAGTATTTT
TRBV12-3/TRBV12-4	few	TRBD1	TRBJ2-5	CASTIEGAGETQYF	TGTGCCAGCACTATTGAGGGGGCGGGAGAGACCCAGTACTTC
TRBV20-1	.	TRBD2	TRBJ2-1	CSASWGLADNNEQFF	TGCAGTGCTAGTTGGGGACTAGCGGACAACAATGAGCAGTTCTTC
TRBV15	few	.	TRBJ2-3	CATSRRGSSDTQYF	TGTGCCACCAGCAGACGAGGGAGCTCAGATACGCAGTATTTT
TRBV20-1	.	.	TRBJ2-5	CSARVSQALQTQYF	TGCAGTGCTAGAGTTTCACAAGCTCTGCAGACCCAGTACTTC
TRBV28	.	TRBD1	TRBJ1-2	CASSWTGVNYGYTF	TGTGCCAGCAGTTGGACAGGGGTTAACTATGGCTACACCTTC
TRBV7-2	few	.	TRBJ1-6	CASSPAGQSPLHF	TGTGCCAGCAGCCCTGCAGGGCAGTCACCCCTCCACTTT
TRBV12-3/TRBV12-4	.	.	TRBJ2-2	CASSQGISNTGELFF	TGTGCCAGCAGTCAGGGTATATCGAACACCGGGGAGCTGTTTTTT
TRBV6-5	few	.	TRBJ2-7	CASSYSLEQYF	TGTGCCAGCAGTTACTCTCTCGAGCAGTACTTC
TRBV4-1	few	TRBD2	TRBJ2-1	CASKKGTSVDEQFF	TGCGCCAGCAAAAAAGGGACTAGTGTTGATGAGCAGTTCTTC
TRBV29-1	few	.	TRBJ2-1	CSGTPSSYNEQFF	TGCAGCGGGACACCAAGCTCCTACAATGAGCAGTTCTTC
TRBV24-1	.	TRBD1	TRBJ2-5	CATSEHGQGAETQYF	TGTGCCACCAGTGAGCATGGACAGGGGGCAGAGACCCAGTACTTC
TRBV24-1	many	.	TRBJ2-2	CATSASRDTGELFF	TGTGCCACCAGTGCCTCCAGGGACACCGGGGAGCTGTTTTTT
TRBV20-1	few	TRBD2	TRBJ2-7	CSARQALAGAHEQYF	TGCAGTGCTCGACAGGCTCTAGCGGGAGCGCACGAGCAGTACTTC
TRBV12-3/TRBV12-4	many	.	TRBJ2-7	CASSLEGEQYF	TGTGCCAGCAGTTTAGAGGGGGAGCAGTACTTC
TRBV12-3/TRBV12-4	.	TRBD2	TRBJ2-7	CASSFGGDLPHEQYF	TGTGCCAGCAGTTTTGGGGGGGACCTTCCCCACGAGCAGTACTTC
TRBV7-3	.	.	TRBJ1-1	CASSYGIKTEAFF	TGTGCCAGCAGCTACGGGATTAAGACTGAAGCTTTCTTT
TRBV6-2/TRBV6-3	many	.	TRBJ2-7	CASSYGHSYEQYF	TGTGCCAGCAGTTACGGCCATTCCTACGAGCAGTACTTC
TRBV12-3/TRBV12-4	few	TRBD1	TRBJ2-1	CASSLVGQGWNEQFF	TGTGCCAGCAGTTTAGTAGGACAGGGGTGGAATGAGCAGTTCTTC
TRBV6-2/TRBV6-3	few	.	TRBJ2-3	CASSYIETDTQYF	TGTGCCAGCAGTTACATTGAGACAGATACGCAGTATTTT